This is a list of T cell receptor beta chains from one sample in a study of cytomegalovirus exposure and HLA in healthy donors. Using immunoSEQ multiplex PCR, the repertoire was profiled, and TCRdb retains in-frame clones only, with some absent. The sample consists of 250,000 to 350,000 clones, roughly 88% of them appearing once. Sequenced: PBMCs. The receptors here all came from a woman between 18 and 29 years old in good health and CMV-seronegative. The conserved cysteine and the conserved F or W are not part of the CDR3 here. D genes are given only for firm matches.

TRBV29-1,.,SVRGSKNIQY
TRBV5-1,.,ASSSLLGQNTGELF
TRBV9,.,ASSAPRGARTGELF
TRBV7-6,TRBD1,ASSPGTGGTYGYT
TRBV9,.,ASSPDTTGDQPQH
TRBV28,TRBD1,ASSSRDRGRLATNEKLF
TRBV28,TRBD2,ASSLGWTSGRAETQY
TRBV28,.,ASSFGMSSYNEQF
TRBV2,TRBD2,ASTRGTRLAGGPLKTGELF
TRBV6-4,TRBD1,ASSDSPTGALNTEAF
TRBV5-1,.,ASSPLAGPDTYNEQF
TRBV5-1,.,ASSPVLGGFQETQY
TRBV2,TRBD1,ASSEIRQGADSPLH
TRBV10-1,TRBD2,ASSDELMREKNEQY
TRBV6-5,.,ASRTGGGNYEQY
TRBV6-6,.,ASSYFVPGEQPQH
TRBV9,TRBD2,ASSTTSAIYNEQF
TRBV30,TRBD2,AWSVSAGATDTQY
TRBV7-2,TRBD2,ASSLNPGRAGDTQY
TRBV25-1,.,ASAGSVTYEQY
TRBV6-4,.,ASSDSATSGDEQF
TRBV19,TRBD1,ASSPPGQGSGYT
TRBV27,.,ASSLYSGEQY
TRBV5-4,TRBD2,ASSLLAGGPGDEQF
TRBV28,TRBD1,ASSLWGGTGVLVGGYT
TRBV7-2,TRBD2,ASSLVGKTSGKYEQY
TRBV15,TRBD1,ATSEPDRGLSWSTEAF